Below are 5 T cell receptor beta chains sequenced from a single sample in a study of T cell clonality in common variable immunodeficiency. Clones were read by immunoSEQ multiplex PCR, and TCRdb kept only the in-frame ones, dropping some. The record shows under 60,000 clones for this sample, with no singletons present. The sample consisted of peripheral blood mononuclear cells. These receptors came from a person between 18 and 69 years old in good health.

This clone was found many times. The CDR3 goes on 3 residues after the read ends, and that part is filled in from the germline J gene. The chain links TRBV12-3 or TRBV12-4 to TRBJ2-5, with 10 positions matching TRBD1. The trim removed 3 bases at V and 4 bases at J, leaving 5 bases unmatched. This CDR3 contains 15 residues. The CDR3 DNA, read in part, is TGTGCCAGCAGTTTTGGTGGACAGGGGGGAGAGACC. This translates into CASSFGGQGGET. The full CDR3 sequence reads CASSFGGQGGETQYF.

The table lists this clone with many counts. The read halts 3 residues ahead of the CDR3 end, with the missing end drawn from the germline J gene. The gene calls are TRBV18 and TRBJ2-3; the D gene is possibly TRBD1 (6 bases). The CDR3 is 17 amino acids. The germline V gene encodes CDR1 KGHSH and CDR2 LQKENI. Deletions cut 1 base from V and 2 bases from J, with 16 bases between. The CDR3 spells CASSPRLTGYSTDTQYF. The sequenced CDR3 bases are TGTGCCAGCTCACCACGGCTAACAGGGTATTCCACAGATACG. Together with reference TRBV18 and TRBJ2-3, the CDR3 gives the full variable domain: NAGVMQNPRHLVRRRGQEARLRCSPMKGHSHVYWYRQLPEEGLKFMVYLQKENIIDESGMPKERFSAEFPKEGPSILRIQQVVRGDSAAYFCASSPRLTGYSTDTQYFGPGTRLTVL.

This clone occurred many times. The CDR3 bases that were read are TGTGCCTGGAGTTCCACGCGGGGGACGAGCGGGAGGGTCCACTCCTACAATGAG. This codes for CAWSSTRGTSGRVHSYNE. The entire CDR3 reads CAWSSTRGTSGRVHSYNEQFF. The genes are TRBV30 and TRBJ2-1, with 10 bases identical to TRBD2. The sequence runs out 3 residues before the end of the CDR3; the remainder is reconstructed from the germline J gene. The CDR3 has 21 amino acids. The trim removed 2 bases at V and 0 bases at J, leaving 19 bases unmatched. Germline V gene lookup returns CDR1 GTSNPN and CDR2 SVGIG (reference sequence).

This clone was recorded at least ten times. The read gets to within 3 residues of the CDR3 end, and the germline J gene fills in the rest. The rearrangement uses TRBV11-2 and TRBJ2-1; D may be TRBD1 (5 bases). V was shortened by 1 base and J by 1 base, with 8 bases between the two germline ends. The CDR3 runs 15 residues. From germline, CDR1 is SGHAT and CDR2 FQNNGV. CDR3 DNA, as far as it was read: TGTGCCAGCAGCTTAGGCAGGGCATCCTACAATGAG. It codes for CASSLGRASYNE. The full CDR3 is CASSLGRASYNEQFF. Drawing the rest from reference TRBV11-2 and TRBJ2-1, the complete variable domain is EAGVAQSPRYKIIEKRQSVAFWCNPISGHATLYWYQQILGQGPKLLIQFQNNGVVDDSQLPKDRFSAERLKGVDSTLKIQPAKLEDSAVYLCASSLGRASYNEQFFGPGTRLTVL.

This clone was seen ten or more times. The read falls 3 residues short of the CDR3 end, and the missing part is taken from the germline J gene. The chain combines TRBV10-3 with TRBJ1-4, with 10 bases fitting TRBD1. J was trimmed by 8 bases and V by 6 bases; bases with no gene match: 6. Germline CDR1 reads ENHRY; CDR2 reads SYGVKD. This CDR3 has 14 residues. This CDR3 is CAIRPGTGVEKLFF. The DNA read from the CDR3 is TGTGCCATCAGGCCCGGGACAGGGGTCGAAAAA.